A single sample gave rise to the 14 T cell receptor beta chains below, sequenced in a study of identical twins. TCRdb re-derived calls from the 5' RACE reads in MiXCR, one entry per CDR3 protein. The sample contains some 200,000 distinct CDR3 sequences, under 10% of which appear only once. This sample also belongs to another study, concerning yellow fever vaccine responses in identical twins.

Input material: memory (CD45RO+) T cells sorted from blood. The source of these receptors is a woman aged 18 to 35 in good health.

This clonotype was observed a few times. One base away lies a much larger clone, so this may be a sequencing read error. This chain uses TRBV3-1 with TRBJ2-5, with 8 positions matching TRBD1. V gave up 2 bases and J gave up 4 bases; unmatched junction bases: 0. CDR3 size: 13 residues. Per germline, CDR1 LGHDT and CDR2 YNNKEL (reference sequence). The CDR3 coding sequence is TGTGCCAGCAGCCAACAGGGGGCAGAGACCCAGTACTTC. Its translation is CASSQQGAETQYF.

This chain uses TRBV6-1 with TRBJ2-7; 9 bases are shared with TRBD1. The CDR3 is 14 amino acids. V dropped 5 bases and J dropped 6; count of bases not matched to a gene: 8. Germline values: CDR1 MNHNS, CDR2 SASEGT. The CDR3 region has the DNA TGTGCCAGCAGTATCACAGGGGGCGCGTCCGAGCAGTACTTC. This translates into CASSITGGASEQYF.

This rearrangement joins TRBV24-1 to TRBJ2-5; unclear D gene. Germline values: CDR1 KGHDR, CDR2 SFDVKD. This CDR3 is built from 16 residues. Trimming stripped 1 base from V and 5 bases from J, with 16 bases between. The CDR3 protein is CATSDFRQLLRETQYF. As DNA, the CDR3 is TGTGCCACCAGTGATTTCAGGCAGCTGCTCCGTGAGACCCAGTACTTC.

The rearrangement links TRBV7-3 to TRBJ2-7; 7 positions match TRBD1. This CDR3 contains 15 residues. CDR1 and CDR2 (germline): SGHTA, FQGTGA. The junction had 9 bases not matched to a gene; V was cut back by 5 bases and J by 2 bases. The CDR3 DNA follows: TGTGCCAGCAGCCCTTCCCGGGACAGACCCTACGAGCAGTACTTC. Amino acids: CASSPSRDRPYEQYF.

The table lists this clonotype with a few counts. The V call is TRBV7-2, the J call TRBJ2-5; 7 bases are shared with TRBD2. The ends lost 5 bases at V and 5 bases at J; junction bases unmatched: 11. This CDR3 region has 15 residues. The V gene's germline CDR1 is SGHTA and CDR2 FQGNSA. The CDR3, as DNA: TGTGCCAGCAGCGTCGATGGGAGGGACGGTGAGACCCAGTACTTC. Protein product: CASSVDGRDGETQYF.

CDR3 nucleotide sequence: TGCGCCAGCAGCTTGGGGAAGGGTGGCTACACCTTC. This translates into CASSLGKGGYTF. The V and J genes are TRBV5-1 and TRBJ1-2; D remains unclear. CDR1 SGHRS and CDR2 YFSETQ come from the germline V gene. Trimming cost V 0 bases and J 7 bases, with 7 bases left between them. The CDR3 extends over 12 amino acids.

This chain joins TRBV11-2 and TRBJ1-4; D is ambiguous. The CDR3 runs 12 residues. Germline lookup yields CDR1 SGHAT and CDR2 FQNNGV. Trimming removed 3 bases at V and 8 bases at J, with 7 bases between. CDR3 sequence reads: CASSFRGEKLFF. CDR3 nucleotides: TGTGCCAGCAGCTTTCGAGGGGAAAAACTGTTTTTT.

This clonotype showed up many times. The chain couples TRBV27 to TRBJ2-7; TRBD1 matches at 9 bases. The V gene's germline CDR1 is MNHEY and CDR2 SMNVEV (reference sequence). The V and J ends lost 5 bases and 4 bases, in that order; junction bases with no gene match: 6. This CDR3 is built from 14 residues. The CDR3 nucleotides read TGTGCCAGCAGTCTACGGGACAGGGTTTACGAGCAGTACTTC. Its protein is CASSLRDRVYEQYF.

This clonotype was recorded a few times. V and J are TRBV28 and TRBJ1-2, with D unresolved. This CDR3 spans 17 amino acids. The germline CDR1 and CDR2 sequences are MDHEN and SYDVKM. V was clipped by 3 bases and J by 0 bases, with 17 bases between them. CDR3 in amino acids: CASSFPGRTRANYGYTF. The CDR3 nucleotides are TGTGCCAGCAGTTTTCCGGGCCGGACTCGGGCTAACTATGGCTACACCTTC.

As DNA, the CDR3 is TGCAGTGCTGGGGGACAATCGAACACCGGGGAGCTGTTTTTT. Translation gives CSAGGQSNTGELFF. The J gene is TRBJ2-2, the V gene TRBV20-1; possible D gene TRBD1, 6 bases. Germline CDR1 DFQATT, CDR2 SNEGSKA (reference sequence). This CDR3 region has 14 residues. Trimming stripped 5 bases from V and 0 bases from J, with 10 bases between.

This chain connects TRBV2 to TRBJ2-1; 10 nucleotides line up with TRBD1. Germline CDR1 SNHLY, CDR2 FYNNEI. Germline trimming cut 10 bases from V and 8 bases from J; bases unmatched to any gene: 14. The CDR3 is 15 amino acids. The DNA for the CDR3 is TGTGCCACCTCGGACAGGGGGACTGTTGACGATGAGCAGTTCTTC. This codes for CATSDRGTVDDEQFF.

The sample holds many counts of this clonotype. This chain joins TRBV6-6 and TRBJ1-5; possible D gene TRBD1, 5 bases. The V and J ends lost 5 bases and 8 bases respectively, with 10 bases between them. CDR3 length: 12 amino acids. CDR1 and CDR2 (germline): MNHNY, SVGAGI (reference sequence). This CDR3 is CASSQQVKPQHF. The CDR3 region has the DNA TGTGCCAGCAGTCAACAGGTAAAGCCCCAGCATTTT.

This clonotype has a count of ten or more. The rearrangement links TRBV2 to TRBJ2-5; 9 bases are shared with TRBD1. V shed 1 base, J shed 2 bases, and the junction held 2 bases outside the gene matches. The germline CDR1 and CDR2 sequences are SNHLY and FYNNEI. The CDR3 is made up of 15 amino acids. The CDR3 reads CASSEGTGVQETQYF. CDR3 DNA: TGTGCCAGCAGTGAAGGGACAGGGGTGCAAGAGACCCAGTACTTC.

The chain links TRBV3-1 to TRBJ2-2; 7 nucleotides align to TRBD1. The CDR3 is 17 amino acids. The V gene end was trimmed by 11 bases and the J gene end by 4 bases; junction bases not matched to a gene: 19. Per germline, CDR1 LGHDT and CDR2 YNNKEL (reference sequence). The CDR3 region has the DNA TGTGCCTCCTGCCACGCAGGGACAGAGCGTTTCACCGGGGAGCTGTTTTTT. It specifies CASCHAGTERFTGELFF.